The 31 T cell receptor beta chains given below trace back to one sample, sequenced in a study of CD8+CD57+ T cells in acquired aplastic anemia. By flow cytometry, patients selected for sequencing had shown an expansion of CD8+CD57+ cells. Genomic DNA constituted the template upon which TCR beta VDJ and CDR3 profiling was performed. TCRdb reprocessed the reads via MiXCR and lists one record per CDR3 protein. The profile shows some 92,000 distinct CDR3 sequences, 55% to 70% of them singletons. Sequencing input: sorted CD4+, CD8+, or CD8+CD57+ T cells (not recorded which) from PBMCs. The source is a human donor with aplastic anemia.

This clonotype was seen repeatedly, ten times or more. V usage is TRBV5-4 and J usage is TRBJ1-1, with 8 bases aligning to TRBD1. The ends lost 4 bases at V and 7 bases at J; junction bases unmatched: 12. The V gene's germline CDR1 is SGHNT and CDR2 YYREEE (reference sequence). This CDR3 has 15 residues. In nucleotides, the CDR3 is TGTGCCAGCAGCCCCAGTGGACAGGGAAAACTTGAAGCTTTCTTT. Translated, it gives CASSPSGQGKLEAFF.

This chain links TRBV20-1 with TRBJ2-7; the match to TRBD2 covers 13 bases. With V trimmed by 1 base and J by 6 bases, 3 bases remained unmatched. Germline V lookup: CDR1 DFQATT, CDR2 SNEGSKA (reference sequence). The CDR3 consists of 14 residues. CDR3 region: CSARGTSGGGEQYF. CDR3 DNA sequence: TGCAGTGCTAGAGGGACTAGCGGGGGAGGCGAGCAGTACTTC.

At least ten counts were recorded for this clonotype. The chain recombines TRBV7-9 with TRBJ1-1; possible D gene TRBD1, 6 bases. Germline CDR1 is SEHNR and CDR2 is FQNEAQ (reference sequence). V lost 5 bases and J lost 6, with 13 bases in between. The CDR3 sequence is 13 residues long. CDR3 sequence reads: CASSQQGSAEAFF. Here the CDR3 DNA reads TGTGCCAGCAGCCAACAGGGTAGCGCTGAAGCTTTCTTT. The full variable domain, in which reference TRBV7-9 and TRBJ1-1 provide the parts outside the CDR3, is DTGVSQNPRHKITKRGQNVTFRCDPISEHNRLYWYRQTLGQGPEFLTYFQNEAQLEKSRLLSDRFSAERPKGSFSTLEIQRTEQGDSAMYLCASSQQGSAEAFFGQGTRLTVV.

The V call is TRBV24-1, the J call TRBJ2-3; 7 positions match TRBD1. V lost 6 bases and J lost 4; bases outside the gene matches: 9. Germline V gives CDR1 KGHDR, CDR2 SFDVKD. The CDR3 runs to 15 residues. The CDR3 loop reads CATSHPAQGADTQYF. DNA of the CDR3: TGTGCCACCAGTCATCCGGCCCAGGGGGCAGATACGCAGTATTTT.

V and J are TRBV2 and TRBJ1-4; D is uncertain. V lost 7 bases, J lost 3 bases, and 12 bases lay in between. The V gene's germline CDR1 is SNHLY and CDR2 FYNNEI. CDR3 length equals 14 residues. This CDR3 reads CASMDGSPNEKLFF. DNA of the CDR3: TGTGCCAGCATGGACGGGTCCCCTAATGAAAAACTGTTTTTT. Looking up the rest from reference TRBV2 and TRBJ1-4 gives the full variable domain: EPEVTQTPSHQVTQMGQEVILRCVPISNHLYFYWYRQILGQKVEFLVSFYNNEISEKSEIFDDQFSVERPDGSNFTLKIRSTKLEDSAMYFCASMDGSPNEKLFFGSGTQLSVL.

The genes are TRBV15 and TRBJ2-7; 12 bases agree with TRBD1. Per the germline V gene, CDR1 is LNHNV and CDR2 is YYDKDF (reference sequence). Trimming cost V 5 bases and J 9 bases; bases outside gene matches: 14. The CDR3 runs to 16 residues. This chain's CDR3 is CATSPSGGQGARGQYF. The CDR3 DNA sequence: TGTGCCACCAGCCCAAGTGGGGGACAGGGGGCCCGGGGGCAGTACTTC.

In DNA, the CDR3 is TGTGCCAGCAGCTCGCAGACAGGGCAGGGGTATGGCTACACCTTC. Protein: CASSSQTGQGYGYTF. V usage is TRBV7-8 and J usage is TRBJ1-2, with TRBD1 identical over 7 bases. CDR1 is SGHVS, CDR2 FQNEAQ, per germline. The ends lost 4 bases at V and 5 bases at J; junction bases unmatched: 10. The CDR3 has 15 amino acids.

In its sample, this clonotype was seen a few times. This chain links TRBV7-2 with TRBJ1-1, with TRBD1 matching 7 bases. With 3 bases clipped from V and 5 bases from J, the junction kept 3 bases outside the gene matches. Germline V gene sequence: CDR1 SGHTA, CDR2 FQGNSA. The CDR3 spans 13 residues. The CDR3 region has the DNA TGTGCCAGCAGCTTCACAGGGGATACTGAAGCTTTCTTT. Its translation is CASSFTGDTEAFF. The variable domain in full, completed from reference TRBV7-2 and TRBJ1-1, reads GAGVSQSPSNKVTEKGKDVELRCDPISGHTALYWYRQSLGQGLEFLIYFQGNSAPDKSGLPSDRFSAERTGGSVSTLTIQRTQQEDSAVYLCASSFTGDTEAFFGQGTRLTVV.

The genes are TRBV29-1 and TRBJ2-5; 8 bases fit TRBD1. J lost 5 bases, V lost 6 bases, and 8 bases had no gene match. Germline V gene lookup returns CDR1 SQVTM and CDR2 ANQGSEA. This CDR3 contains 13 residues. The CDR3 region has the DNA TGCAGCGTGCAAGACAGGGGAGGTGAGACCCAGTACTTC. Its protein product is CSVQDRGGETQYF. Full variable domain (rest looked up from reference TRBV29-1 and TRBJ2-5): SAVISQKPSRDICQRGTSLTIQCQVDSQVTMMFWYRQQPGQSLTLIATANQGSEATYESGFVIDKFPISRPNLTFSTLTVSNMSPEDSSIYLCSVQDRGGETQYFGPGTRLLVL.

The J gene is TRBJ1-1, the V gene TRBV19; no clear D gene. V was clipped by 6 bases and J by 5 bases, with 16 bases between them. The germline V gene has CDR1 LNHDA and CDR2 SQIVND (reference sequence). The CDR3 length is 14 residues. The CDR3: CASRDYPLGTEAFF. The CDR3 DNA is TGTGCCAGTAGGGACTACCCCTTGGGGACTGAAGCTTTCTTT.

V is TRBV29-1 and J is TRBJ1-5; TRBD1 agrees at 7 bases. Germline V CDR1 and CDR2: SQVTM, ANQGSEA. After removal of 6 bases from V and 2 bases from J, the junction contained 4 bases not matched to a gene. The CDR3 sequence is 13 residues long. The CDR3 loop is CSVNGQGNQPQHF. The CDR3 DNA reads TGCAGCGTCAACGGACAGGGCAATCAGCCCCAGCATTTT.

This clonotype has only a few counts. The chain recombines TRBV2 with TRBJ2-7; 8 nucleotides agree with TRBD2. From germline, CDR1 is SNHLY and CDR2 FYNNEI. V trimming: 5 bases; J trimming: 6 bases; junction bases outside the gene matches: 9. CDR3 length: 14 amino acids. The CDR3 nucleotides are TGTGCCAGCAGTTTTGCGGGGGGTGGTGGCGAGCAGTACTTC. It codes for CASSFAGGGGEQYF.

The rearrangement links TRBV6-5 to TRBJ2-1; the D gene is possibly TRBD1 (6 bases). The CDR3 loop spans 13 amino acids. The V end lost 2 bases, the J end lost 10 bases, and 12 bases lay between the germline ends. The germline V gene encodes CDR1 MNHEY and CDR2 SVGAGI. CDR3 sequence (DNA): TGTGCCAGCAGTTACACTGACAGGTCCGAGCAGTTCTTC. As protein: CASSYTDRSEQFF.

This clonotype showed up many times. This chain connects TRBV20-1 to TRBJ2-7, with 7 bases aligning to TRBD1. This CDR3 spans 14 amino acids. Germline V gene sequence: CDR1 DFQATT, CDR2 SNEGSKA (reference sequence). Losses at the gene ends were 5 bases for V and 0 bases for J; bases not matched to a gene: 7. This CDR3 is CSAHRGRSSYEQYF. CDR3 DNA sequence: TGCAGTGCTCACAGGGGCCGAAGCTCCTACGAGCAGTACTTC.

The J gene is TRBJ2-7, the V gene TRBV5-1; no firm D call. The V and J ends lost 4 bases and 0 bases respectively, with 5 bases between them. The germline CDR1 and CDR2 sequences are SGHRS and YFSETQ. CDR3 length equals 12 residues. CDR3 DNA: TGCGCCAGCAGCACCAGCTCCTACGAGCAGTACTTC. It translates to CASSTSSYEQYF.

At least ten counts were recorded for this clonotype. The chain couples TRBV5-1 to TRBJ1-1; maybe TRBD1 (6 bases). The CDR3 consists of 16 residues. The V and J ends lost 0 bases and 1 base respectively, with 13 bases between them. Germline V gene lookup returns CDR1 SGHRS and CDR2 YFSETQ. The CDR3 DNA reads TGCGCCAGCAGCTTGGTGGGGGCAGGGAGGAACACTGAAGCTTTCTTT. Amino acids: CASSLVGAGRNTEAFF.

This clonotype was observed a few times. The chain employs TRBV24-1 and TRBJ2-1; D uncertain. V lost 3 bases to trimming and J lost 4 bases, with 9 bases between them. The CDR3 has 14 amino acids. Germline assignment: CDR1 KGHDR and CDR2 SFDVKD. CDR3 bases: TGTGCCACCAGTGATCCCGGACGGTACAATGAGCAGTTCTTC. This sequence encodes CATSDPGRYNEQFF.

The chain joins TRBV10-3 to TRBJ1-1; D gene unclear. CDR3 length equals 13 residues. V was shortened by 3 bases and J by 1 base, with 6 bases between the two germline ends. Per germline, CDR1 ENHRY and CDR2 SYGVKD. CDR3 sequence reads: CAISDRWNTEAFF. As DNA, the CDR3 is TGTGCCATCAGTGATAGGTGGAACACTGAAGCTTTCTTT.

The chain is built from TRBV10-1 and TRBJ2-3, with D tentatively TRBD2 (6 bases). CDR3 length: 14 residues. The germline CDR1 and CDR2 sequences are WNHNN and SYGVQD (reference sequence). Trimming left V 6 bases short and J 3 bases short, with 13 bases between. CDR3 loop: CASRATSGTDTQYF. The CDR3 coding sequence is TGCGCCAGCAGGGCGACTAGTGGGACAGATACGCAGTATTTT.

This rearrangement joins TRBV29-1 to TRBJ2-3; the D gene is possibly TRBD2 (5 bases). This CDR3 region has 11 residues. V was clipped by 6 bases and J by 14 bases, with 18 bases between them. Germline V gives CDR1 SQVTM, CDR2 ANQGSEA. The CDR3 sequence is CSVEFSAHGYF. In DNA form, the CDR3 reads TGCAGCGTGGAATTTAGCGCTCATGGGTATTTT.

This clonotype was observed a few times. The rearrangement joins TRBV7-8 to TRBJ2-3, with TRBD1 matching 8 bases. J lost 4 bases, V lost 8 bases, and 8 bases had no gene match. Germline CDR1 reads SGHVS; CDR2 reads FQNEAQ. CDR3 length: 14 residues. CDR3 region: CASSDREWADTQYF. In nucleotides, the CDR3 is TGTGCCAGCTCGGACAGGGAATGGGCAGATACGCAGTATTTT.

This clonotype was picked up a small number of times. The gene calls are TRBV29-1 and TRBJ1-4; D unresolved. Germline V gene data show CDR1 as SQVTM and CDR2 as ANQGSEA. Trimming removed 6 bases from V and 8 bases from J, with 16 bases in between. The CDR3 spans 13 residues. CDR3 sequence: CSVDSSSGEKLFF. The DNA for the CDR3 is TGCAGCGTCGACTCGAGTTCGGGGGAAAAACTGTTTTTT.

This clonotype was seen more than once but under ten times. The chain uses TRBV19 and TRBJ1-6, with a weak D call TRBD1 (6 bases). Germline V gene data show CDR1 as LNHDA and CDR2 as SQIVND (reference sequence). The CDR3 has 15 residues. V was trimmed by 7 bases and J by 0 bases, leaving 10 bases between them. DNA for the CDR3: TGTGCCAGTACCGACAGGAGCTCCTATAATTCACCCCTCCACTTT. Translating it yields CASTDRSSYNSPLHF.

The rearrangement uses TRBV29-1 and TRBJ1-4; D ambiguous. Trimming left V 4 bases short and J 8 bases short, with 8 bases between. Germline CDR1 reads SQVTM; CDR2 reads ANQGSEA. This CDR3 spans 11 amino acids. The chain's CDR3 is CSVAVQEKLFF. Here the CDR3 DNA reads TGCAGCGTTGCGGTCCAGGAAAAACTGTTTTTT.

A remark on this clonotype: One end of the junction fails to match germline, which may point to a read error. This chain connects TRBV9 to TRBJ2-3; D gene ambiguous. The CDR3 is 15 residues long. Per the germline V gene, CDR1 is SGDLS and CDR2 is YYNGEE. In DNA, the CDR3 is TGCGCCAGCAGCGTAGGATTCTCTAGCACAGATACGCAGTATTTT. Translation gives CASSVGFSSTDTQYF.

The CDR3 here is CSARAEAVAGARRETQYF. The CDR3 nucleotides read TGCAGTGCTAGAGCTGAGGCGGTAGCGGGGGCGCGGCGAGAGACCCAGTACTTC. V is TRBV20-1 and J is TRBJ2-5, with 9 bases lining up with TRBD2. The ends lost 1 base at V and 4 bases at J; junction bases unmatched: 16. Germline CDR1 reads DFQATT; CDR2 reads SNEGSKA (reference sequence). CDR3 length: 18 residues.

J is TRBJ2-7 and V is TRBV2; tentatively, D is TRBD2 (5 bases). The V end lost 3 bases, the J end lost 3 bases, and 9 bases lay between the germline ends. Germline-derived CDR1 and CDR2 are SNHLY and FYNNEI. The CDR3 length is 13 residues. The CDR3 region is CASSERVNYEQYF. In nucleotides, the CDR3 is TGTGCCAGCAGTGAGAGGGTTAACTACGAGCAGTACTTC.

The V gene is TRBV10-1, the J gene TRBJ1-6; TRBD1 matches at 7 bases. Per germline, CDR1 WNHNN and CDR2 SYGVQD (reference sequence). The CDR3 runs 14 residues. Losses at the gene ends were 5 bases for V and 8 bases for J; bases not matched to a gene: 6. The CDR3 DNA follows: TGCGCCAGCAGTTACAGGGGAGAAGATTCACCCCTCCACTTT. Translated: CASSYRGEDSPLHF.

This sequence joins TRBV10-3 and TRBJ2-3; 12 nucleotides agree with TRBD2. V lost 9 bases, J lost 6 bases, and 4 bases stayed unmatched. The germline V gene encodes CDR1 ENHRY and CDR2 SYGVKD. The CDR3 has 13 amino acids. In nucleotides, the CDR3 is TGTGCCATATCTGGACTAGCGGGGGATACGCAGTATTTT. This gives the protein CAISGLAGDTQYF.

This clonotype has at least ten counts. The chain combines TRBV5-5 with TRBJ2-3; TRBD2 might be the D (5 bases). Trimming left V 0 bases short and J 2 bases short, with 10 bases between. The germline gives CDR1 SGHKS, CDR2 YYEKEE (reference sequence). The CDR3 runs to 15 residues. The CDR3 DNA follows: TGTGCCAGCAGCTTGGGGGAGCATTCCACAGATACGCAGTATTTT. This encodes CASSLGEHSTDTQYF.

This clonotype has only a few counts. The chain employs TRBV2 and TRBJ1-2; 8 nucleotides match TRBD1. There are 13 residues in the CDR3. Germline V CDR1 and CDR2: SNHLY, FYNNEI. V gave up 6 bases and J gave up 5 bases; unmatched junction bases: 5. CDR3 residues: CASSPGTGYGYTF. The CDR3 DNA is TGTGCCAGCAGCCCCGGGACAGGATATGGCTACACCTTC. The full variable domain, completed using reference TRBV2 and TRBJ1-2, is EPEVTQTPSHQVTQMGQEVILRCVPISNHLYFYWYRQILGQKVEFLVSFYNNEISEKSEIFDDQFSVERPDGSNFTLKIRSTKLEDSAMYFCASSPGTGYGYTFGSGTRLTVV.